This passage covers 32 T cell receptor beta chains from one sample sequenced in a study of human T cells and chemical hapten exposure. The time point denotes: healthy volunteer bleed at 2 weeks. Unfractionated whole blood yielded the extracted total RNA. MiXCR, run by TCRdb on the RACE reads, gives a single entry per CDR3 protein. The repertoire has about 50,000 distinct CDR3 sequences, around 4.1% of them found once; the top ten carry 1.5% to 2%. The sample was whole blood. These receptors all stem from a female donor in good health. Some clones in this sample may be carry-over from other donors' samples.

There are many counts of this clonotype. This sequence joins TRBV2 and TRBJ1-4; TRBD1 matches 7 bases. Germline V lookup: CDR1 SNHLY, CDR2 FYNNEI. The CDR3 extends over 14 amino acids. V was pared by 5 bases and J by 7 bases, with 7 bases of the junction left unmatched. The CDR3 DNA is TGTGCCAGCAGTCGACAGGGCAACAGTGAAAAACTGTTTTTT. Protein sequence: CASSRQGNSEKLFF.

The sample holds many counts of this clonotype. The chain has TRBV2 and TRBJ1-2; possibly TRBD1 for D (5 bases). The V gene lost 8 bases and the J gene lost 3 bases, with 10 bases spanning the gap. The CDR3 covers 12 residues. Germline V lookup: CDR1 SNHLY, CDR2 FYNNEI. CDR3 sequence reads: CASGDPYYGYTF. For the CDR3, the DNA is TGTGCCAGCGGGGACCCCTACTATGGCTACACCTTC.

Many counts were recorded for this clonotype. The genes are TRBV7-9 and TRBJ2-3, with 9 bases aligning to TRBD1. Germline CDR1 and CDR2: SEHNR and FQNEAQ (reference sequence). Trimming removed 6 bases from V and 2 bases from J; junction bases left unmatched: 12. The CDR3 covers 17 residues. The CDR3 region has the DNA TGTGCCAGCAGTACCAACCGGGACAGGGCACTCACAGATACGCAGTATTTT. Its protein is CASSTNRDRALTDTQYF.

Notes on this clonotype: This may stem from a read error, because a much larger clone lies one nucleotide away. J is TRBJ1-5 and V is TRBV25-1; D is possibly TRBD1 (5 bases). Germline assignment: CDR1 MGHDK and CDR2 SYGVNS. The CDR3 is 14 amino acids. CDR3: CASSETGLNQPQNF. CDR3 nucleotide sequence: TGTGCCAGCAGTGAAACAGGACTCAATCAGCCCCAGAATTTT.

This clonotype occurred many times. The V and J genes are TRBV29-1 and TRBJ2-2; D might be TRBD1 (5 bases). The V gene's germline CDR1 is SQVTM and CDR2 ANQGSEA. The germline V and J ends were trimmed by 5 bases and 6 bases, with 13 bases remaining between them. The CDR3 is made up of 13 amino acids. CDR3 loop: CSVHPGQSGELFF. CDR3 nucleotides: TGCAGCGTTCATCCAGGGCAGTCCGGGGAGCTGTTTTTT.

This sequence joins TRBV21-1 and TRBJ2-7; the DNA was not compared with TRBD1, the D call given in the table. TRBV21-1 is classified as a pseudogene. The CDR3 consists of 13 residues. The CDR3 nucleotides read TGTGCCAGCAGCAAAGGCCCCGGCTACGAGCAGTACTTC. Translation: CASSKGPGYEQYF.

This clonotype was seen a few times. The genes are TRBV20-1 and TRBJ2-3; a possible D gene is TRBD2 (5 bases). Germline V gene sequence: CDR1 DFQATT, CDR2 SNEGSKA (reference sequence). The CDR3 sequence is 14 residues long. The V end lost 3 bases, the J end lost 2 bases, and 12 bases lay between the germline ends. DNA for the CDR3: TGCAGTGCTAGGTGGACTGAGGACACAGATACGCAGTATTTT. Amino acid sequence: CSARWTEDTDTQYF.

The gene calls are TRBV20-1 and TRBJ2-7; D is undetermined. The CDR3 consists of 14 residues. Germline assignment: CDR1 DFQATT and CDR2 SNEGSKA (reference sequence). Trimming cost V 1 base and J 0 bases, with 10 bases left between them. The DNA of the CDR3 is TGCAGTGCTAGAGGGCCAGGTCGCTCCTACGAGCAGTACTTC. Its protein is CSARGPGRSYEQYF.

The sample holds many counts of this clonotype. This chain uses TRBV27 with TRBJ1-5, with 8 bases aligning to TRBD1. Unmatched junction bases numbered 8, after V lost 8 bases and J lost 5 bases. The CDR3 has 14 residues. In germline, CDR1 is MNHEY, CDR2 SMNVEV (reference sequence). CDR3 coding DNA: TGTGCCAGCGGCAAGACAGGGGATTATCAGCCCCAGCATTTT. It translates to CASGKTGDYQPQHF.

At least ten counts were recorded for this clonotype. The V gene is TRBV5-6, the J gene TRBJ1-3; D unresolved. The CDR3 has 15 residues. Germline assignment: CDR1 SGHDT and CDR2 YYEEEE. Trimming stripped 4 bases from V and 0 bases from J, with 11 bases between. Here the CDR3 DNA reads TGTGCCAGCAGCCCGATACTTAACTCTGGAAACACCATATATTTT. Translation gives CASSPILNSGNTIYF.

Many counts were recorded for this clonotype. The V and J genes are TRBV27 and TRBJ2-3; D is ambiguous. Germline-derived CDR1 and CDR2 are MNHEY and SMNVEV (reference sequence). There are 14 residues in the CDR3. Deletions cut 2 bases from V and 1 base from J, with 7 bases between. In DNA form, the CDR3 reads TGTGCCAGCAGTTTAAGATGGGGCACAGATACGCAGTATTTT. Translating it yields CASSLRWGTDTQYF.

This clonotype was detected many times. The V gene is TRBV10-3, the J gene TRBJ1-1, with 7 bases lining up with TRBD1. The CDR3 has 12 residues. V was clipped by 4 bases and J by 6 bases; unmatched bases: 2. Germline lookup yields CDR1 ENHRY and CDR2 SYGVKD. CDR3 sequence: CAISGQGPEAFF. CDR3 DNA: TGTGCCATCAGTGGACAGGGCCCTGAAGCTTTCTTT.

There are many counts of this clonotype. The chain is built from TRBV13 and TRBJ2-2; 10 bases match TRBD2. The CDR3 consists of 17 residues. The germline V gene has CDR1 PRHDT and CDR2 FYEKMQ (reference sequence). Trimming removed 5 bases from V and 3 bases from J; junction bases left unmatched: 9. The CDR3 nucleotides read TGTGCCAGCAGCCGGCTCCCTAGCGGGGGATACACCGGGGAGCTGTTTTTT. Protein product: CASSRLPSGGYTGELFF.

There are many counts of this clonotype. J is TRBJ2-4 and V is TRBV2; 11 bases match TRBD2. This CDR3 contains 16 residues. V lost 7 bases and J lost 4; bases outside the gene matches: 9. Germline loops: CDR1 SNHLY, CDR2 FYNNEI. CDR3 nucleotides: TGTGCCAGCAAAGTGACGGCTAGCGGGGGGAAAAACATTCAGTACTTC. Protein product: CASKVTASGGKNIQYF.

The gene calls are TRBV28 and TRBJ1-1; TRBD1 might be the D (5 bases). Trimming shortened V by 1 base and J by 2 bases, and 8 bases separated the two germline ends. The germline gives CDR1 MDHEN, CDR2 SYDVKM. There are 14 residues in the CDR3. DNA for the CDR3: TGTGCCAGCAGTTTATTTGGGGCAAACACTGAAGCTTTCTTT. Its protein product is CASSLFGANTEAFF.

In this sample, this clonotype turned up many times. V gene TRBV19 combines with J gene TRBJ2-6; TRBD2 might be the D (7 bases). Trimming pared 3 bases from V and 4 bases from J, leaving 10 bases between. Germline CDR1 and CDR2: LNHDA and SQIVND (reference sequence). This CDR3 region has 15 residues. CDR3: CASSMRGPGANVLTF. CDR3 nucleotides: TGTGCCAGTAGTATGCGGGGGCCAGGGGCCAACGTCCTGACTTTC.

This clonotype was seen at least ten times. The chain's CDR3 is CSAKRGGYQETQYF. The CDR3 nucleotides are TGCAGTGCAAAACGGGGGGGATACCAAGAGACCCAGTACTTC. The chain combines TRBV20-1 with TRBJ2-5; the match to TRBD2 covers 8 bases. The CDR3 loop spans 14 amino acids. V lost 6 bases and J lost 0; bases outside the gene matches: 6. Germline V gives CDR1 DFQATT, CDR2 SNEGSKA (reference sequence).

The table lists this clonotype with many counts. This chain links TRBV4-3 with TRBJ2-6; 8 nucleotides line up with TRBD2. With 2 bases clipped from V and 0 bases from J, the junction kept 15 bases outside the gene matches. This CDR3 is built from 21 residues. Germline V gene data show CDR1 as LGHNA and CDR2 as YSLEER. The CDR3 loop reads CASSQNPQGVAGLSGANVLTF. In nucleotides, the CDR3 is TGCGCCAGCAGCCAAAATCCCCAAGGGGTAGCGGGACTCTCTGGGGCCAACGTCCTGACTTTC.

This clonotype was seen repeatedly, ten times or more. The rearrangement uses TRBV27 and TRBJ2-5; D possibly corresponds to TRBD1 (6 bases). The CDR3 loop spans 13 amino acids. The V end was cut by 6 bases, the J end by 5 bases, with 13 bases between. Germline CDR1 and CDR2: MNHEY and SMNVEV (reference sequence). The CDR3 coding sequence is TGTGCCAGCAGAGGGGACAAGGGGGAGACCCAGTACTTC. Its protein product is CASRGDKGETQYF.

This clonotype was recorded at least ten times. V gene TRBV29-1 combines with J gene TRBJ1-1; D not resolved. CDR3 length: 12 amino acids. Trimming stripped 4 bases from V and 4 bases from J, with 10 bases between. Germline-derived CDR1 and CDR2 are SQVTM and ANQGSEA. DNA for the CDR3: TGCAGCGTTGGTACTCGAGGCACTGAAGCTTTCTTT. Protein: CSVGTRGTEAFF.

This clonotype appeared many times. The chain employs TRBV7-8 and TRBJ1-2; D not certain. Germline V CDR1 and CDR2: SGHVS, FQNEAQ. V was clipped by 2 bases and J by 4 bases, with 5 bases between them. This CDR3 spans 12 amino acids. CDR3 protein: CASSLPGYGYTF. The DNA of the CDR3 is TGTGCCAGCAGCTTACCCGGCTATGGCTACACCTTC.

In its sample, this clonotype was seen many times. The genes are TRBV18 and TRBJ1-6; D is ambiguous. CDR3 size: 13 residues. Trimming took 6 bases from V and 0 from J, leaving 3 bases between them. Germline loops: CDR1 KGHSH, CDR2 LQKENI. The CDR3 bases are TGTGCCAGCTCCAGCTCCTATAATTCACCCCTCCACTTT. It translates to CASSSSYNSPLHF. Full variable domain (outside the CDR3, taken from reference TRBV18 and TRBJ1-6): NAGVMQNPRHLVRRRGQEARLRCSPMKGHSHVYWYRQLPEEGLKFMVYLQKENIIDESGMPKERFSAEFPKEGPSILRIQQVVRGDSAAYFCASSSSYNSPLHFGNGTRLTVT.

This clonotype was recorded at least ten times. This chain joins TRBV11-2 and TRBJ2-3, with TRBD2 matching over 9 bases. CDR1 and CDR2 from the germline V gene are SGHAT and FQNNGV. Germline trimming cut 3 bases from V and 5 bases from J; bases unmatched to any gene: 6. This CDR3 contains 15 residues. CDR3 residues: CASSFGGGARDTQYF. As DNA, the CDR3 is TGTGCCAGCAGCTTCGGCGGGGGGGCGAGAGATACGCAGTATTTT.

In this sample, this clonotype turned up a few times. The chain uses TRBV3-1 and TRBJ1-1, with a weak D call TRBD1 (5 bases). V lost 1 base and J 7 bases, leaving 13 bases between the germline ends. Germline V gene data show CDR1 as LGHDT and CDR2 as YNNKEL (reference sequence). The CDR3 loop spans 14 amino acids. The CDR3 DNA reads as TGTGCCAGCAGCCAAGGCAACGGGGCGGTTGAAGCTTTCTTT. Protein: CASSQGNGAVEAFF.

In this sample, this clonotype turned up many times. The genes are TRBV18 and TRBJ1-1; no definite D call. The V end lost 1 base, the J end lost 1 base, and 13 bases lay between the germline ends. This CDR3 comprises 16 residues. Germline CDR1 reads KGHSH; CDR2 reads LQKENI. The CDR3 reads CASSPRERQTNTEAFF. CDR3 DNA sequence: TGTGCCAGCTCACCACGGGAAAGGCAGACGAACACTGAAGCTTTCTTT.

This clonotype was recorded many times. V and J are TRBV7-3 and TRBJ2-7, with unresolved D. This CDR3 region has 16 residues. V gave up 4 bases and J gave up 0 bases, with 16 bases separating them. Per the germline V gene, CDR1 is SGHTA and CDR2 is FQGTGA. The CDR3 region is CASSSSLRGSSYEQYF. DNA for the CDR3: TGTGCCAGCAGCTCCAGTCTCAGAGGCAGCTCCTACGAGCAGTACTTC.

The table lists this clonotype with many counts. The V and J genes are TRBV6-4 and TRBJ2-7, with TRBD2 matching over 12 bases. The germline CDR1 and CDR2 sequences are MRHNA and SNTAGT. V dropped 6 bases and J dropped 1; count of bases not matched to a gene: 7. The CDR3 runs to 16 residues. This CDR3 is CASSRTSGAGSYEQYF. CDR3 sequence (DNA): TGTGCCAGCAGCCGGACTAGCGGGGCTGGTTCCTACGAGCAGTACTTC.

In this sample, this clonotype turned up many times. V gene TRBV7-3 combines with J gene TRBJ2-1, with D perhaps matching TRBD2 (5 bases). Per germline, CDR1 SGHTA and CDR2 FQGTGA. This CDR3 region has 14 residues. V gave up 0 bases and J gave up 8 bases, with 11 bases separating them. CDR3 in DNA: TGTGCCAGCAGCTTAACCCACGAGGGATATGAGCAGTTCTTC. It encodes CASSLTHEGYEQFF.

A remark on this clonotype: A much larger clonotype is one base distant, so this may be a read error. This sequence joins TRBV21-1 and TRBJ2-5. TRBV21-1 is a pseudogene. The CDR3 contains 16 residues. The CDR3, as DNA: TGTGCCAGCAGCAAGATTGCCAGCGATTGGCACGAGACCCAGTACTTC. It is translated as CASSKIASDWHETQYF.

In this sample, this clonotype turned up many times. The chain is built from TRBV7-2 and TRBJ2-1; TRBD1 agrees at 8 bases. Germline V lookup: CDR1 SGHTA, CDR2 FQGNSA. CDR3 length: 16 amino acids. The V segment lost 2 bases and the J segment 4 bases; nucleotides outside the gene matches: 7. The CDR3 DNA follows: TGTGCCAGCAGCTTACTCCCCGACAGGGGTTACAATGAGCAGTTCTTC. Amino acid sequence: CASSLLPDRGYNEQFF. The full variable domain, with the rest looked up from reference TRBV7-2 and TRBJ2-1, is GAGVSQSPSNKVTEKGKDVELRCDPISGHTALYWYRQSLGQGLEFLIYFQGNSAPDKSGLPSDRFSAERTGGSVSTLTIQRTQQEDSAVYLCASSLLPDRGYNEQFFGPGTRLTVL.

The chain carries TRBV5-4 and TRBJ2-3, with a possible D match to TRBD1 (6 bases). The V end lost 4 bases, the J end lost 1 base, and 10 bases lay between the germline ends. The CDR3 extends over 14 amino acids. The V gene's germline CDR1 is SGHNT and CDR2 YYREEE (reference sequence). As DNA, the CDR3 is TGTGCCAGCAGCAACTGGACAGGCACAGATACGCAGTATTTT. Translated: CASSNWTGTDTQYF.

Many counts were recorded for this clonotype. The chain employs TRBV10-3 and TRBJ2-5; D not resolved. From germline, CDR1 is ENHRY and CDR2 SYGVKD. Trimming removed 2 bases at V and 1 base at J, with 11 bases between. The CDR3 covers 15 residues. CDR3 in DNA: TGTGCCATCAGTGAGACGGACGGCCCCCAAGAGACCCAGTACTTC. Translating it yields CAISETDGPQETQYF.